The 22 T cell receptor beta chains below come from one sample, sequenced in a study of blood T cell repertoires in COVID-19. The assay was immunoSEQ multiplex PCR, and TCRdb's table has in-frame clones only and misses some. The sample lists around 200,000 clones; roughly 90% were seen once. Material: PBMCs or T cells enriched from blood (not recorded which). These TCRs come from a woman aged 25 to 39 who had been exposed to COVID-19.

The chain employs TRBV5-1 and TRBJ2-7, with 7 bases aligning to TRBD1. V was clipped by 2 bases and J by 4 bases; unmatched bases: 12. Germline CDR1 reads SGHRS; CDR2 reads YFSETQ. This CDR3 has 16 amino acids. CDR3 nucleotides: TGCGCCAGCAGCTTAATGGTCGACAGGGTTGGGTACGAGCAGTACTTC. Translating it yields CASSLMVDRVGYEQYF.

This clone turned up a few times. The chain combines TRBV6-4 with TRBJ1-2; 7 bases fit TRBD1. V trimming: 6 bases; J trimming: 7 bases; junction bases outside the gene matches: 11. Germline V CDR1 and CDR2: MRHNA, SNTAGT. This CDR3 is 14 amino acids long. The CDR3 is CASSEPGQTGGYTF. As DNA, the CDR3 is TGTGCCAGCAGCGAACCGGGACAGACGGGTGGCTACACCTTC.

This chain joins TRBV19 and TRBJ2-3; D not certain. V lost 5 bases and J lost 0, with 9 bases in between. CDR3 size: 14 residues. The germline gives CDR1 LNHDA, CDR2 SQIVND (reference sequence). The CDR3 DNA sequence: TGTGCCAGTAGTCGACAAAAAAGCACAGATACGCAGTATTTT. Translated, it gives CASSRQKSTDTQYF.

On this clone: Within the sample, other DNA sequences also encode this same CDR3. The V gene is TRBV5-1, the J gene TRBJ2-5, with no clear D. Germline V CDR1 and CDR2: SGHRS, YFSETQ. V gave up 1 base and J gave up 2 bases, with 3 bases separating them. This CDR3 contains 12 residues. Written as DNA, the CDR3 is TGCGCCAGCAGCTTGACACAAGAGACCCAGTACTTC. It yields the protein CASSLTQETQYF.

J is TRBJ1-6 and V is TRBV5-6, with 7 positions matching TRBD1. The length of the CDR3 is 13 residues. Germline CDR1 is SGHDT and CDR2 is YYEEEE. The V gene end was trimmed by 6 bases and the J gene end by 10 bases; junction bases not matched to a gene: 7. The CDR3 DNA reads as TGTGCCAGCACCGACAGGGCCCAATCACCCCTCCACTTT. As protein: CASTDRAQSPLHF.

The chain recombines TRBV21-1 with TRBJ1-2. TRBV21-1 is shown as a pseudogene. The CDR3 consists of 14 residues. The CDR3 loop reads CASSPPGGIYGYTF. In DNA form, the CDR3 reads TGTGCCAGCAGCCCACCGGGGGGAATCTATGGCTACACCTTC.

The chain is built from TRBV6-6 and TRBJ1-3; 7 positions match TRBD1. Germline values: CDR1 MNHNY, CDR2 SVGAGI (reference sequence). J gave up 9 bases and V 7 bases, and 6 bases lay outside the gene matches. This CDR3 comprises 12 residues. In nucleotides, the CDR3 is TGTGCCAGCACTCCCGCAGGGGGCACCATATATTTT. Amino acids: CASTPAGGTIYF.

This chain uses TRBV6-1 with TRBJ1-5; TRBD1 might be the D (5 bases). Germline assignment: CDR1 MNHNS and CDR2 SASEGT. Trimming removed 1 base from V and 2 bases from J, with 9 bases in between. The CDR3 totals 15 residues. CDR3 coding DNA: TGTGCCAGCAGTGAAGTCTTACAGGGCAATCAGCCCCAGCATTTT. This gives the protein CASSEVLQGNQPQHF.

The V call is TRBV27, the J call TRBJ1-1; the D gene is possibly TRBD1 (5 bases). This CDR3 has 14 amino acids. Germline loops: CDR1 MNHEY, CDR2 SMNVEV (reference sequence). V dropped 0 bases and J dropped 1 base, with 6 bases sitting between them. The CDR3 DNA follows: TGTGCCAGCAGTTTATCAGGGGAGAACACTGAAGCTTTCTTT. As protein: CASSLSGENTEAFF.

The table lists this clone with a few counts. The CDR3 here is CATSDPTGPYEQYF. DNA for the CDR3: TGTGCCACCAGTGACCCGACAGGGCCCTACGAGCAGTACTTC. This chain links TRBV24-1 with TRBJ2-7; 7 positions agree with TRBD1. The V gene end was trimmed by 4 bases and the J gene end by 2 bases; junction bases not matched to a gene: 4. Germline CDR1 and CDR2: KGHDR and SFDVKD. This CDR3 contains 14 residues.

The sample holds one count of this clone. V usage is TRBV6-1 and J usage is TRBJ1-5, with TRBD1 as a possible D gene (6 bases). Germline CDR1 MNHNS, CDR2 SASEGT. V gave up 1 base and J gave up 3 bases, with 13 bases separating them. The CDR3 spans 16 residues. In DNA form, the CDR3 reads TGTGCCAGCAGTGAAGAGCTGGCAGGGGTCAATCAGCCCCAGCATTTT. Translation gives CASSEELAGVNQPQHF.

In nucleotides, the CDR3 is TGTGCCAGCAGCTTAGAACCGTTGGCTAGCGGCAATGAGCAGTTCTTC. Translation gives CASSLEPLASGNEQFF. The rearrangement joins TRBV7-3 to TRBJ2-1; TRBD2 matches 7 bases. CDR1 is SGHTA and CDR2 is FQGTGA in the germline V gene. The CDR3 loop spans 16 amino acids. V gave up 2 bases and J gave up 6 bases; unmatched junction bases: 10.

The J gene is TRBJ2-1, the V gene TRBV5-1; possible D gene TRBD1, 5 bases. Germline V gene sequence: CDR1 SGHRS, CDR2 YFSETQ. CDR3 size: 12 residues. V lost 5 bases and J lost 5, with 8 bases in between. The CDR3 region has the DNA TGCGCCAGCAGGGGGCTTCACAATGAGCAGTTCTTC. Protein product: CASRGLHNEQFF.

The CDR3 spells CAWSVGGKWRDTQYF. CDR3 nucleotide sequence: TGTGCCTGGAGTGTTGGGGGGAAGTGGAGAGATACGCAGTATTTT. The rearrangement uses TRBV30 and TRBJ2-3; perhaps TRBD2 as D (6 bases). CDR3 length: 15 amino acids. CDR1 is GTSNPN and CDR2 is SVGIG in the germline V gene (reference sequence). The ends were cut back, 0 bases at V and 5 bases at J, with 15 bases in the middle.

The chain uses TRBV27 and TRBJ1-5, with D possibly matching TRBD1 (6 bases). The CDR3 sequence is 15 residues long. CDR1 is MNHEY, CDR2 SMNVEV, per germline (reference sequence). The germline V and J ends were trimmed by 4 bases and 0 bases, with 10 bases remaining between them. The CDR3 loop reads CASSSGQYSNQPQHF. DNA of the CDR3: TGTGCCAGCAGTTCAGGACAGTATAGCAATCAGCCCCAGCATTTT.

CDR3 in amino acids: CASSNGTGEEQETQYF. The CDR3 nucleotides are TGTGCCAGCAGCAACGGGACAGGGGAGGAGCAAGAGACCCAGTACTTC. The V and J genes are TRBV21-1 and TRBJ2-5; the DNA was not used to check the table's D call, TRBD1. TRBV21-1 is a known pseudogene. The CDR3 has 16 amino acids.

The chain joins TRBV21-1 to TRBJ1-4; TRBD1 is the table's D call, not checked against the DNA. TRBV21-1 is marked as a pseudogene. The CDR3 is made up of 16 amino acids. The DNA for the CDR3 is TGTGCCAGCAGTACCCCCCCCCGACAGACGGTCGAAAAACTGTTTTTT. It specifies CASSTPPRQTVEKLFF.

The CDR3, as DNA: TGTGCCACCAGGACTAGCGGGCAAAAAACCCAGTACTTC. Protein sequence: CATRTSGQKTQYF. The chain joins TRBV15 to TRBJ2-5; 10 nucleotides match TRBD2. The trim removed 6 bases at V and 8 bases at J, leaving 6 bases unmatched. The CDR3 covers 13 residues. From germline, CDR1 is LNHNV and CDR2 YYDKDF (reference sequence).

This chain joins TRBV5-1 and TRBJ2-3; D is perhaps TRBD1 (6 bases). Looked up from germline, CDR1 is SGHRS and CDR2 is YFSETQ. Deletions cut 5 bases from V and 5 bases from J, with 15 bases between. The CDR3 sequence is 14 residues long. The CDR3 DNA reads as TGCGCCAGCAGATTACAGGGCCCGATAGATACGCAGTATTTT. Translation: CASRLQGPIDTQYF.

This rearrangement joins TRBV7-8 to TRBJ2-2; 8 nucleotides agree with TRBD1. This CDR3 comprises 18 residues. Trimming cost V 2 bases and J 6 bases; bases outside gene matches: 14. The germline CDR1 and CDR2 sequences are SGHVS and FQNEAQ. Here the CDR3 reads CASSLKGQSGGRAGELFF. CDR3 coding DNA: TGTGCCAGCAGCTTAAAGGGCCAGTCAGGGGGCAGGGCCGGGGAGCTGTTTTTT.

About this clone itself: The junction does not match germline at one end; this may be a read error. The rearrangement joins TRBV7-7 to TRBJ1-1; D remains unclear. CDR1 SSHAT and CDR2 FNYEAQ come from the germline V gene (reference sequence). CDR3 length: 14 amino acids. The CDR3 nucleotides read TGTGCTAGCAGCCCCTCTGGGCTTTTCACTGAAGCTTTCTTT. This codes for CASSPSGLFTEAFF.

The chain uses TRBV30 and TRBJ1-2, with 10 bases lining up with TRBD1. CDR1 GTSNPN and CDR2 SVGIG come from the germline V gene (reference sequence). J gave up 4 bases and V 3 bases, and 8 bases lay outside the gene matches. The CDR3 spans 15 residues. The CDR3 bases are TGTGCCTGGAGAGCAACGGGACAGGGGACCTATGGCTACACCTTC. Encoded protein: CAWRATGQGTYGYTF.